Following are 7 T cell receptor beta chains from one sample sequenced in a study of shared clonotypes between healthy human individuals. This table comes from immunoSEQ multiplex PCR, and its TCRdb copy is limited to in-frame clones, with some not included. The sample holds approximately 710,000 clones, 90% seen once. Sequences were obtained from memory CD8+ T cells from PBMCs. Subset of the sample: CD45RO+ cells pooled with CCR7-negative TemRA cells. These receptors were collected from a young man in good health. Some clones in this sample may be carry-over from other donors' samples.

This clone was seen once. This sample includes further DNA sequences coding for the same CDR3. The rearrangement uses TRBV7-9 and TRBJ2-3, with a weak D call TRBD1 (8 bases). V was shortened by 5 bases and J by 4 bases, with 16 bases between the two germline ends. The CDR3 is made up of 15 amino acids. CDR1 and CDR2 (germline): SEHNR, FQNEAQ (reference sequence). The CDR3 is CASSPTGGGPDTQYF. The CDR3 coding sequence is TGTGCCAGCAGCCCCACAGGGGGGGGACCAGATACGCAGTATTTT.

The sample holds one count of this clone. This rearrangement joins TRBV5-4 to TRBJ2-5, with D maybe TRBD2 (6 bases). Trimming stripped 4 bases from V and 5 bases from J, with 18 bases between. This CDR3 has 15 amino acids. Germline V lookup: CDR1 SGHNT, CDR2 YYREEE (reference sequence). CDR3 protein: CASSIVGTPLETQYF. The CDR3 DNA reads TGTGCCAGCAGCATAGTCGGGACTCCTCTTGAGACCCAGTACTTC.

CDR3 bases: TGTGCCATCAGCCTCGGAATCACCGGGGAGCTGTTTTTT. This translates into CAISLGITGELFF. The chain uses TRBV10-3 and TRBJ2-2; no clear D gene. Deletions cut 6 bases from V and 4 bases from J, with 9 bases between. Germline assignment: CDR1 ENHRY and CDR2 SYGVKD. The length of the CDR3 is 13 residues.

The rearrangement joins TRBV28 to TRBJ1-3; D uncertain. This CDR3 has 15 residues. The V end lost 2 bases, the J end lost 7 bases, and 15 bases lay between the germline ends. Germline values: CDR1 MDHEN, CDR2 SYDVKM. CDR3 residues: CASSLISANRNTIYF. The CDR3 DNA sequence: TGTGCCAGCAGTTTAATTTCGGCTAATCGGAACACCATATATTTT.

With regard to this clone: This same CDR3 is encoded by further DNA sequences in the sample. This chain uses TRBV4-3 with TRBJ1-4, with 8 bases fitting TRBD1. Germline-derived CDR1 and CDR2 are LGHNA and YSLEER. The J segment lost 8 bases and the V segment lost 1 base, leaving 3 bases of the junction unmatched. CDR3 length: 14 residues. The CDR3 protein is CASSQGTGNEKLFF. The CDR3 nucleotides are TGCGCCAGCAGCCAAGGGACAGGGAACGAAAAACTGTTTTTT.

The genes are TRBV14 and TRBJ2-3, with TRBD2 matching 13 bases. Germline CDR1 and CDR2: SGHDN and FVKESK. The V gene end was trimmed by 6 bases and the J gene end by 0 bases; junction bases not matched to a gene: 12. The CDR3 has 19 residues. The CDR3 DNA is TGTGCCAGCAGGCGAAACGGACTAGCGGGGGATTCTAGCACAGATACGCAGTATTTT. Amino acid sequence: CASRRNGLAGDSSTDTQYF.

This clone came up once. The rearrangement joins TRBV6-6 to TRBJ2-7, with TRBD1 matching 8 bases. Germline CDR1 and CDR2: MNHNY and SVGAGI (reference sequence). With 3 bases clipped from V and 2 bases from J, the junction kept 6 bases outside the gene matches. This CDR3 comprises 15 residues. The CDR3 protein is CASSYWTGMAYEQYF. CDR3 DNA sequence: TGTGCCAGCAGTTATTGGACAGGGATGGCCTACGAGCAGTACTTC.